The T cell receptor (beta chain) under discussion was sequenced for a study of tumor-infiltrating lymphocytes in primary liver carcinoma. Study conclusions and caveats: About 7-25% of top clones, no more, were shared by all five regions. For tumor-adjacent and tumor-blood pairs, overlap was less than that seen for tumor region pairs.

The CDR3 is made up of 15 amino acids. The germline V gene encodes CDR1 MNHNS and CDR2 SASEGT. V was pared by 3 bases and J by 2 bases, with 6 bases of the junction left unmatched. From approximately 500 ng total RNA, TCR beta cDNA was generated with a primer in the constant region. Employing slightly modified ARM-PCR, three nested multiplex PCR rounds were run, and these gave rise to the TCR beta libraries. Running around 10 cycles apiece, the first two PCR rounds relied on TRBV1-TRBV30 forward primers together with a C-beta reverse primer. One entry per CDR3 protein results from TCRdb running MiXCR on the multiplex PCR reads. In the table there are around 71,000 distinct CDR3 sequences, about 64% of which are singletons. It was from around 20-30 mg of unsorted bulk tissue that RNA and DNA were co-extracted. About this clonotype: Its antigen remains unidentified.

Source material: liver tumor tissue from sampling region 4. Sample subset: tumor region T4, right-lateral pole. The chain employs TRBV6-1 and TRBJ2-5, with 7 nucleotides matching TRBD2. The sequence came from a woman aged 60 to 75 with primary liver carcinoma and hepatitis B virus infection. The CDR3 sequence is CASSEATRGQETQYF. In DNA, the CDR3 is TGTGCCAGCAGTGAGGCGACGCGGGGGCAAGAGACCCAGTACTTC.